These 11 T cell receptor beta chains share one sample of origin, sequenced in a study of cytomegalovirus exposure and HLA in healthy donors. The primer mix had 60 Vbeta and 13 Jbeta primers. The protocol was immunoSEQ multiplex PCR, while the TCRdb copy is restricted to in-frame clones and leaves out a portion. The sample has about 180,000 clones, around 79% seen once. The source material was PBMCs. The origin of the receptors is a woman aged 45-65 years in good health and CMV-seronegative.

CDR3 region: CASSAGQGAIRAFF. The CDR3 coding sequence is TGTGCCAGCAGTGCAGGACAGGGGGCGATTCGAGCTTTCTTT. This chain links TRBV27 with TRBJ1-1, with 11 bases lining up with TRBD1. J lost 10 bases, V lost 5 bases, and 9 bases had no gene match. Germline V lookup: CDR1 MNHEY, CDR2 SMNVEV (reference sequence). The CDR3 length is 14 residues.

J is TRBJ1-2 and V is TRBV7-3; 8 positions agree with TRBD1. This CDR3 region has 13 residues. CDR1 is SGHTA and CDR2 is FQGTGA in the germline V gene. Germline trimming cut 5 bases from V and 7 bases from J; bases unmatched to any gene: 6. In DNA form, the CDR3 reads TGTGCCAGCAGCCCCGGACAGGGCCGTGGCTACACCTTC. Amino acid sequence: CASSPGQGRGYTF.

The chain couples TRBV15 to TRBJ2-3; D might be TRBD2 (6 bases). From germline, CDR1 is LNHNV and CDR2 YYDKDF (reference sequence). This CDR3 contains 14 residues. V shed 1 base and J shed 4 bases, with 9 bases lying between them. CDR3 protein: CATSRGWRADTQYF. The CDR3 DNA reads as TGTGCCACCAGCAGAGGCTGGAGGGCAGATACGCAGTATTTT.

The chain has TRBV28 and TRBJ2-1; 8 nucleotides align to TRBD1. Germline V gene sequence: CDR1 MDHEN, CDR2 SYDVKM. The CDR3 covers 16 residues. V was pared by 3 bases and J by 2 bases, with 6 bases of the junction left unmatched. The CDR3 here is CASSFPPGQAYNEQFF. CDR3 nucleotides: TGTGCCAGCAGTTTCCCACCGGGACAGGCCTACAATGAGCAGTTCTTC. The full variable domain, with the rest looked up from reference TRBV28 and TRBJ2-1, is DVKVTQSSRYLVKRTGEKVFLECVQDMDHENMFWYRQDPGLGLRLIYFSYDVKMKEKGDIPEGYSVSREKKERFSLILESASTNQTSMYLCASSFPPGQAYNEQFFGPGTRLTVL.

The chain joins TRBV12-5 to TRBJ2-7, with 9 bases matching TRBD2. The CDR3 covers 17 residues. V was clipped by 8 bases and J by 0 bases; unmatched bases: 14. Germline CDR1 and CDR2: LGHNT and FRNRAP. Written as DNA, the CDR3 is TGTGCTAGTTGCGCGACTAGCGGCGAAACGGCCTCCTACGAGCAGTACTTC. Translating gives CASCATSGETASYEQYF. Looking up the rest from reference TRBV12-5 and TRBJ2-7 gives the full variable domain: DARVTQTPRHKVTEMGQEVTMRCQPILGHNTVFWYRQTMMQGLELLAYFRNRAPLDDSGMPKDRFSAEMPDATLATLKIQPSEPRDSAVYFCASCATSGETASYEQYFGPGTRLTVT.

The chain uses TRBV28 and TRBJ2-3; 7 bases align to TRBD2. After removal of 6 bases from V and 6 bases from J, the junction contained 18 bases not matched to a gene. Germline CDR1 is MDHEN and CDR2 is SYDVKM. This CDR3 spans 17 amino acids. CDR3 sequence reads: CASSLPRGAGVADTQYF. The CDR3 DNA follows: TGTGCCAGCAGCCTCCCTCGGGGTGCGGGAGTGGCTGATACGCAGTATTTT. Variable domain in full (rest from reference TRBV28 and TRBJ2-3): DVKVTQSSRYLVKRTGEKVFLECVQDMDHENMFWYRQDPGLGLRLIYFSYDVKMKEKGDIPEGYSVSREKKERFSLILESASTNQTSMYLCASSLPRGAGVADTQYFGPGTRLTVL.

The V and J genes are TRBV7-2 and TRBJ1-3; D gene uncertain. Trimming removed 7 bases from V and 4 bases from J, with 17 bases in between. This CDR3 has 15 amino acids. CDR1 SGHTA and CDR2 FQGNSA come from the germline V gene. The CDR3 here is CASIPESGWGNTIYF. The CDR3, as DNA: TGTGCCAGCATTCCGGAGTCGGGGTGGGGAAACACCATATATTTT.

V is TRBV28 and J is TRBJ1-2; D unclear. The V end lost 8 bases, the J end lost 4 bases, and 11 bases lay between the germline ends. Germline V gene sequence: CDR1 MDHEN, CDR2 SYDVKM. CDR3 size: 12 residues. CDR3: CASSLRLYGYTF. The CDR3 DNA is TGTGCCAGCTCGTTGAGGCTCTATGGCTACACCTTC.

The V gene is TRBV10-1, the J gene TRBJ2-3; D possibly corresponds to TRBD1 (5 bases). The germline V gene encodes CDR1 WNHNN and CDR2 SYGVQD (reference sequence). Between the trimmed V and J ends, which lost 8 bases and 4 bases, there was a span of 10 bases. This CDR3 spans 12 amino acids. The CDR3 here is CASPVGADTQYF. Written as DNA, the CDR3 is TGCGCCAGCCCAGTAGGGGCAGATACGCAGTATTTT.

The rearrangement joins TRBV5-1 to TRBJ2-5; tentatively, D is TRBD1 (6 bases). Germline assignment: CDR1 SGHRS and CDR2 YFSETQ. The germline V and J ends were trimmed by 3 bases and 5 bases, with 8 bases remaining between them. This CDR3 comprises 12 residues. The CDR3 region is CASSSQGETQYF. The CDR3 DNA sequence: TGCGCCAGCAGCTCCCAGGGGGAGACCCAGTACTTC.

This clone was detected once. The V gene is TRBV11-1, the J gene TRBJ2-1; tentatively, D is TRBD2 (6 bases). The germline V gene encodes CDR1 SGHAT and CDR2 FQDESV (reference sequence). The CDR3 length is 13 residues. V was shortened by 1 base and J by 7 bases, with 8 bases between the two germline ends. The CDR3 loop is CASSLGLDNEQFF. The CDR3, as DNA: TGTGCCAGCAGCTTAGGACTAGATAATGAGCAGTTCTTC. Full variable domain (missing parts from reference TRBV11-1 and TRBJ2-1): EAEVAQSPRYKITEKSQAVAFWCDPISGHATLYWYRQILGQGPELLVQFQDESVVDDSQLPKDRFSAERLKGVDSTLKIQPAELGDSAMYLCASSLGLDNEQFFGPGTRLTVL.